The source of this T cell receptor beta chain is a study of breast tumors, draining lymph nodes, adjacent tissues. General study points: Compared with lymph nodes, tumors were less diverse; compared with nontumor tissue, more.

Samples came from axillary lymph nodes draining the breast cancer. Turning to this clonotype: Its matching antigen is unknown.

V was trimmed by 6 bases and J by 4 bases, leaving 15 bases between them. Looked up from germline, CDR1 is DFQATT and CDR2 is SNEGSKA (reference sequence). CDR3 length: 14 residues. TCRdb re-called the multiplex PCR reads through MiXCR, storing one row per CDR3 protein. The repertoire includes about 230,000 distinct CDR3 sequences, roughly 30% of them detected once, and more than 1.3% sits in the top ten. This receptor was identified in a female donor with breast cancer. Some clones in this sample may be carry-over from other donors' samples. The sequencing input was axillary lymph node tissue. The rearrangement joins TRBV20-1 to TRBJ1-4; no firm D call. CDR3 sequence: CSATPADGNEKLFF. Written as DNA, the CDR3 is TGCAGTGCCACACCAGCAGACGGTAATGAAAAACTGTTTTTT.